A selection of T cell receptor beta chains follows, all from one sample in a study of OX40 agonist ivuxolimab in advanced cancers. Some clones are missing from TCRdb's copy, which holds only in-frame ones; the method was immunoSEQ multiplex PCR. The sample gives 45,000 or so clones, 70% to 90% of which show up once; roughly 18% is in the top ten. Material: CD4+ or CD8+ T cells sorted from blood, obtained in a trial of the OX40 agonist ivuxolimab. Receptors originate from an adult with an advanced solid tumor such as melanoma, head and neck, liver or kidney cancer. CDR3s include the opening cysteine and the closing phenylalanine or tryptophan. Each record gives: V gene, D gene, J gene, CDR3 protein, CDR3 DNA. The D gene is left open where the match is weak.

V gene: TRBV4-1
D gene: -
J gene: TRBJ2-3
CDR3 protein: CASSQEFAKRSTDTQYF
CDR3 DNA: TGCGCCAGCAGCCAAGAATTTGCAAAGAGAAGCACAGATACGCAGTATTTT

V gene: TRBV27
D gene: -
J gene: TRBJ2-1
CDR3 protein: CASSHSLGGYNEQFF
CDR3 DNA: TGTGCCAGCAGTCATTCATTGGGAGGTTACAATGAGCAGTTCTTC

V gene: TRBV9
D gene: -
J gene: TRBJ1-6
CDR3 protein: CASSVSGGALNSPLHF
CDR3 DNA: TGTGCCAGCAGCGTAAGTGGGGGGGCTCTCAATTCACCCCTCCACTTT

V gene: TRBV4-3
D gene: -
J gene: TRBJ1-2
CDR3 protein: CASSQVRRAPYGYTF
CDR3 DNA: TGCGCCAGCAGCCAAGTCCGTCGGGCCCCCTATGGCTACACCTTC

V gene: TRBV28
D gene: -
J gene: TRBJ2-7
CDR3 protein: CASSRSGSSYEQYF
CDR3 DNA: TGTGCCAGCAGCCGATCGGGGAGCTCCTACGAGCAGTACTTC

V gene: TRBV9
D gene: -
J gene: TRBJ2-3
CDR3 protein: CASSVADLRRGPTDTQYF
CDR3 DNA: TGTGCCAGCAGCGTAGCGGACTTGAGGCGGGGGCCCACAGATACGCAGTATTTT

V gene: TRBV2
D gene: TRBD2
J gene: TRBJ2-3
CDR3 protein: CASSVIAGDTDTQYF
CDR3 DNA: TGTGCCAGCAGTGTAATAGCGGGGGACACAGATACGCAGTATTTT

V gene: TRBV28
D gene: TRBD1
J gene: TRBJ1-2
CDR3 protein: CASSSAGGMVYGYTF
CDR3 DNA: TGTGCCAGCAGTTCCGCAGGGGGGATGGTCTATGGCTACACCTTC

V gene: TRBV5-5
D gene: -
J gene: TRBJ2-7
CDR3 protein: CASSLSSEQYF
CDR3 DNA: TGTGCCAGCAGCTTGTCATCCGAGCAGTACTTC

V gene: TRBV5-5
D gene: -
J gene: TRBJ1-1
CDR3 protein: CASRLENTEAFF
CDR3 DNA: TGTGCCAGCAGACTAGAGAACACTGAAGCTTTCTTT

V gene: TRBV10-3
D gene: -
J gene: TRBJ1-5
CDR3 protein: CAISDGGSNQPQHF
CDR3 DNA: TGTGCCATCAGTGATGGGGGGAGCAATCAGCCCCAGCATTTT

V gene: TRBV5-4
D gene: TRBD1
J gene: TRBJ1-2
CDR3 protein: CASRTTGGSGYTF
CDR3 DNA: TGTGCCAGCAGAACCACAGGGGGCAGTGGCTACACCTTC

V gene: TRBV4-1
D gene: -
J gene: TRBJ1-2
CDR3 protein: CASSQPGSNYGYTF
CDR3 DNA: TGCGCCAGCAGCCAACCAGGGAGTAACTATGGCTACACCTTC

V gene: TRBV5-1
D gene: TRBD2
J gene: TRBJ2-1
CDR3 protein: CASSLNLAGKSEQFF
CDR3 DNA: TGCGCCAGCAGCTTGAATCTAGCGGGGAAGAGTGAGCAGTTCTTC